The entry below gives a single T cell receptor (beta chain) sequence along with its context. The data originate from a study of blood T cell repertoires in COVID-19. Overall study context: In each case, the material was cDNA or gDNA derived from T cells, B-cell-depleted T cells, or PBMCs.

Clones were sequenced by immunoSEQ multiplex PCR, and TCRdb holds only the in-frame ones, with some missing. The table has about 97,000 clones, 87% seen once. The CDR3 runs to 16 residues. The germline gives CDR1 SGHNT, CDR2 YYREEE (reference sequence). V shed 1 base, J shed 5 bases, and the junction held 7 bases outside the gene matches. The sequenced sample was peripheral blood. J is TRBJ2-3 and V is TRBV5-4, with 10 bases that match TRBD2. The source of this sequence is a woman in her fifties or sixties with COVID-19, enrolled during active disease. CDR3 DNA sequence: TGTGCCAGCAGCTTGACTAGCGGGGTGTTTGTAGATACGCAGTATTTT. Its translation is CASSLTSGVFVDTQYF.